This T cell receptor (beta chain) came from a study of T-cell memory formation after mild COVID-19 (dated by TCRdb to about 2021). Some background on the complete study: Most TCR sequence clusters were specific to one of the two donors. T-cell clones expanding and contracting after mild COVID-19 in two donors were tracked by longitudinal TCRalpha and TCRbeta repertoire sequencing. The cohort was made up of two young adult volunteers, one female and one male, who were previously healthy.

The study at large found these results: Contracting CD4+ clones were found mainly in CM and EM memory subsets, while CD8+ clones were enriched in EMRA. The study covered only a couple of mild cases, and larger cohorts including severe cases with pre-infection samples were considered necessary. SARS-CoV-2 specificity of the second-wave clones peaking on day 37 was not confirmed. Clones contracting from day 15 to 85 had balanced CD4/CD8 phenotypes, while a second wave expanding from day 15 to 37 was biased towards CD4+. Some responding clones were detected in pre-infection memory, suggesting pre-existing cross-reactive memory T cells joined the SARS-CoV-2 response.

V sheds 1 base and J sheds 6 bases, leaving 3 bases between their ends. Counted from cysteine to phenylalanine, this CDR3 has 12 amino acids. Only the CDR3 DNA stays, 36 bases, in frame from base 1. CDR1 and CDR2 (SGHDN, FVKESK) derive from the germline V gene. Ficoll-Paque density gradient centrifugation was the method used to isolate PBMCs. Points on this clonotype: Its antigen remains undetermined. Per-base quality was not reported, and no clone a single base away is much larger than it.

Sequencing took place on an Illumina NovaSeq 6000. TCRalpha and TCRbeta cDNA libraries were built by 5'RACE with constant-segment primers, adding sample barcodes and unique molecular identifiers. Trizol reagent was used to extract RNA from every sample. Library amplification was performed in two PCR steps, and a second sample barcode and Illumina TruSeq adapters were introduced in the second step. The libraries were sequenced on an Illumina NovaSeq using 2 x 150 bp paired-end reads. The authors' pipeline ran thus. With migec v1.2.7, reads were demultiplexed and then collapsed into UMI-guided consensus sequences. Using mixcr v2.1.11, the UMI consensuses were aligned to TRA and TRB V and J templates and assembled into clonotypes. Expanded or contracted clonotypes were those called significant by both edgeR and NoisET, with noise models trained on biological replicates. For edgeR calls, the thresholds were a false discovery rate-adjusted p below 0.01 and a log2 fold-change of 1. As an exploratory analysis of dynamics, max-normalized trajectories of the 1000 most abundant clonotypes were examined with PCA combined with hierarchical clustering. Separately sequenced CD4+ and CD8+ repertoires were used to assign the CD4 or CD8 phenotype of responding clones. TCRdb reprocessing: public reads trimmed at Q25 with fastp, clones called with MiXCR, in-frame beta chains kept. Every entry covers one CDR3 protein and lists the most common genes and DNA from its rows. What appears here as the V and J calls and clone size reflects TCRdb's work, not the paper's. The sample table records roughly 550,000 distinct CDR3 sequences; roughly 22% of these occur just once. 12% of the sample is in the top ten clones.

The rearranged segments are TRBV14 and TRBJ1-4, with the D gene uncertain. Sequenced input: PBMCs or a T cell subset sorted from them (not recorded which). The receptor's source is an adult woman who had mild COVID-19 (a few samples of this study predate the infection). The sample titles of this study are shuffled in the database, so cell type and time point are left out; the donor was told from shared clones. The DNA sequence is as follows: TGTGCCAGCAGCCAAGGTTATGAAAAACTGTTTTTT. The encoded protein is CASSQGYEKLFF.